The rows below give T cell receptor beta chains drawn from one sample of a study of cytotoxic CD8 clonotypes in ibrutinib-treated CLL. Generated by immunoSEQ multiplex PCR, the TCRdb table keeps only in-frame clones and is missing some. The table includes around 310,000 clones, roughly 79% detected once. The sample in question was PBMCs, obtained before ibrutinib treatment. These receptors were taken from a human donor with chronic lymphocytic leukemia. Each CDR3 is given with its conserved first and last residue. D genes are given only for firm matches. Rows may omit the clone size; those that give it use once, few, many or a size class.

len: 15; d_gene: NA; abundance: once; j_gene: TRBJ1-5; v_gene: TRBV11-2; CDR3aa: CASSLWAGSNQPQHF; CDR3nt: TGTGCCAGCAGCTTATGGGCAGGTAGCAATCAGCCCCAGCATTTT
len: 16; d_gene: TRBD1; abundance: NA; j_gene: TRBJ2-2; v_gene: TRBV5-1; CDR3aa: CASSFAGTGGTGELFF; CDR3nt: TGCGCCAGCAGTTTTGCCGGGACAGGAGGCACCGGGGAGCTGTTTTTT
len: 15; d_gene: NA; abundance: NA; j_gene: TRBJ1-4; v_gene: TRBV5-1; CDR3aa: CASSSLQGGNEKLFF; CDR3nt: TGCGCCAGCAGCTCCTTACAGGGAGGAAATGAAAAACTGTTTTTT
len: 12; d_gene: NA; abundance: NA; j_gene: TRBJ1-1; v_gene: TRBV7-2; CDR3aa: CASSPILVVAFF; CDR3nt: TGTGCCAGCAGCCCCATTTTGGTTGTGGCTTTCTTT
len: 14; d_gene: TRBD2; abundance: NA; j_gene: TRBJ2-7; v_gene: TRBV30; CDR3aa: CAWDLAGGYDEQYF; CDR3nt: TGTGCCTGGGACCTAGCGGGAGGGTATGACGAGCAGTACTTC
len: 13; d_gene: TRBD1; abundance: NA; j_gene: TRBJ2-1; v_gene: TRBV7-3; CDR3aa: CASSYNRGYEQFF; CDR3nt: TGTGCCAGCAGCTACAACAGGGGCTATGAGCAGTTCTTC
len: 12; d_gene: NA; abundance: few; j_gene: TRBJ2-3; v_gene: TRBV5-1; CDR3aa: CASSTRGDTQYF; CDR3nt: TGCGCCAGCAGCACACGGGGAGATACGCAGTATTTT
len: 15; d_gene: TRBD2; abundance: once; j_gene: TRBJ2-7; v_gene: TRBV14; CDR3aa: CASSQVTGLLYEQYF; CDR3nt: TGTGCCAGCAGCCAAGTAACGGGACTACTCTACGAGCAGTACTTC
len: 11; d_gene: NA; abundance: NA; j_gene: TRBJ1-2; v_gene: TRBV6-5; CDR3aa: CASSDFGGYTF; CDR3nt: TGTGCCAGCAGTGATTTTGGTGGCTACACCTTC
len: 14; d_gene: NA; abundance: few; j_gene: TRBJ2-7; v_gene: TRBV11-2; CDR3aa: CASSSLRGTYEQYF; CDR3nt: TGTGCCAGCAGCAGCCTTCGGGGGACCTACGAGCAGTACTTC
len: 14; d_gene: NA; abundance: NA; j_gene: TRBJ1-1; v_gene: TRBV19; CDR3aa: CASSPGDRNTEAFF; CDR3nt: TGTGCCAGTAGTCCAGGGGACCGGAACACTGAAGCTTTCTTT
len: 18; d_gene: TRBD1; abundance: NA; j_gene: TRBJ1-4; v_gene: TRBV4-2; CDR3aa: CASSPRQGERRVNEKLFF; CDR3nt: TGTGCCAGCAGCCCCAGACAGGGAGAGCGGAGGGTAAATGAAAAACTGTTTTTT
len: 16; d_gene: TRBD2; abundance: few; j_gene: TRBJ2-7; v_gene: TRBV7-9; CDR3aa: CASSLVGGSTSYEQYF; CDR3nt: TGTGCCAGCAGCTTAGTTGGCGGGAGTACCTCCTACGAGCAGTACTTC
len: 14; d_gene: NA; abundance: few; j_gene: TRBJ2-3; v_gene: TRBV4-3; CDR3aa: CASSRRGISDTQYF; CDR3nt: TGCGCCAGCAGCCGCAGGGGAATATCAGATACGCAGTATTTT
len: 21; d_gene: TRBD2; abundance: NA; j_gene: TRBJ2-2; v_gene: TRBV7-7; CDR3aa: CASSLGTGTSGGPRGTGELFF; CDR3nt: TGTGCTAGCAGCTTAGGGACCGGGACTAGCGGGGGGCCGCGAGGGACCGGGGAGCTGTTTTTT
len: 15; d_gene: NA; abundance: NA; j_gene: TRBJ2-7; v_gene: TRBV4-3; CDR3aa: CASSQERQETYEQYF; CDR3nt: TGCGCCAGCAGCCAAGAAAGGCAGGAGACGTACGAGCAGTACTTC
len: 14; d_gene: NA; abundance: NA; j_gene: TRBJ2-7; v_gene: TRBV27; CDR3aa: CASSLWQGGAEQYF; CDR3nt: TGTGCCAGCAGTTTATGGCAGGGAGGTGCCGAGCAGTACTTC
len: 15; d_gene: NA; abundance: many; j_gene: TRBJ1-1; v_gene: TRBV7-3; CDR3aa: CASSLSPGQGTEAFF; CDR3nt: TGTGCCAGCAGCTTATCCCCTGGCCAGGGGACTGAAGCTTTCTTT
len: 14; d_gene: NA; abundance: NA; j_gene: TRBJ1-1; v_gene: TRBV11-1; CDR3aa: CASSSYGTRSEAFF; CDR3nt: TGTGCCAGCAGCTCCTACGGGACACGAAGTGAAGCTTTCTTT
len: 14; d_gene: NA; abundance: NA; j_gene: TRBJ2-1; v_gene: TRBV30; CDR3aa: CAWSAGTLYNEQFF; CDR3nt: TGTGCCTGGAGTGCCGGGACCCTCTACAATGAGCAGTTCTTC
len: 16; d_gene: TRBD2; abundance: NA; j_gene: TRBJ2-1; v_gene: TRBV7-2; CDR3aa: CASSFRRLAGYNEQFF; CDR3nt: TGTGCCAGCAGCTTTCGGCGACTAGCGGGTTACAATGAGCAGTTCTTC
len: 18; d_gene: TRBD2; abundance: once; j_gene: TRBJ2-3; v_gene: TRBV9; CDR3aa: CASSPRLRGSGSTDTQYF; CDR3nt: TGTGCCAGCAGCCCAAGACTGCGCGGGAGCGGCAGCACAGATACGCAGTATTTT
len: 18; d_gene: TRBD2; abundance: NA; j_gene: TRBJ2-3; v_gene: TRBV5-1; CDR3aa: CASRTGLAGLPGADTQYF; CDR3nt: TGCGCCAGCAGAACTGGACTAGCGGGGCTCCCGGGGGCAGATACGCAGTATTTT
len: 17; d_gene: NA; abundance: NA; j_gene: TRBJ2-2; v_gene: TRBV4-3; CDR3aa: CASSQDRGQTGTGELFF; CDR3nt: TGCGCCAGCAGCCAAGATCGGGGGCAGACAGGCACCGGGGAGCTGTTTTTT